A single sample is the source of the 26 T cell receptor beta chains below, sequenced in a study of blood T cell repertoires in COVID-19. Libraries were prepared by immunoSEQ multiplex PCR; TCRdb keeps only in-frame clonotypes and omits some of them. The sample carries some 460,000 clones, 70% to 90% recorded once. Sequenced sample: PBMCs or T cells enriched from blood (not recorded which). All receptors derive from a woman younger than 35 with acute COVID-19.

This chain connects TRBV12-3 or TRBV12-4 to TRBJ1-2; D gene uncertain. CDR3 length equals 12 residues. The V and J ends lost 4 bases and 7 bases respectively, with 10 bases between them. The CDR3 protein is CASSSVSSGYTF. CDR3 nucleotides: TGTGCCAGCAGTTCGGTGAGTTCTGGCTACACCTTC.

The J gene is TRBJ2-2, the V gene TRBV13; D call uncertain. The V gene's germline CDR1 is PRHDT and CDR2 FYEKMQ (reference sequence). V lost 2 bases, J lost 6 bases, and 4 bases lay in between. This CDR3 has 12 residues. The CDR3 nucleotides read TGTGCCAGCAGCTTAATCGCCGGGGAGCTGTTTTTT. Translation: CASSLIAGELFF.

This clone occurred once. The DNA for the CDR3 is TGTGCCACCAGCCCGGGAAGTACATTCTCTGGGGCCAACGTCCTGACTTTC. Its translation: CATSPGSTFSGANVLTF. This chain links TRBV24-1 with TRBJ2-6, with D possibly being TRBD2 (5 bases). The CDR3 totals 17 residues. CDR1 is KGHDR, CDR2 SFDVKD, per germline. V lost 7 bases and J lost 0, with 15 bases in between.

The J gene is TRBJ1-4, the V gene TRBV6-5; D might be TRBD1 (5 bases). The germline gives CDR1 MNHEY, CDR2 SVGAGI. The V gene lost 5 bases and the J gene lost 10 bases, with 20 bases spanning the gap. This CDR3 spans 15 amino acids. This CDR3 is CASSILADKAGKLFF. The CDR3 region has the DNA TGTGCCAGCAGTATACTGGCGGACAAAGCCGGAAAACTGTTTTTT.

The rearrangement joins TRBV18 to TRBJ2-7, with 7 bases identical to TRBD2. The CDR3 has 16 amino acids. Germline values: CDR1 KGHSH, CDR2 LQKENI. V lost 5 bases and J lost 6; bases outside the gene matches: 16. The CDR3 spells CASSSIREVRAGEQYF. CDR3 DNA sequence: TGTGCCAGCTCATCCATCCGGGAGGTTAGGGCCGGCGAGCAGTACTTC.

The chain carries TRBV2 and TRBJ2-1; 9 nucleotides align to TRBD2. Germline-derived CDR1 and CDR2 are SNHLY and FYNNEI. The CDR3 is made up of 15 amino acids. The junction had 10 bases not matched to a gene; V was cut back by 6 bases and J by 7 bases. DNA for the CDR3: TGTGCCAGCAGAGCCGGGACTAGCTCTGCGAATGAGCAGTTCTTC. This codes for CASRAGTSSANEQFF.

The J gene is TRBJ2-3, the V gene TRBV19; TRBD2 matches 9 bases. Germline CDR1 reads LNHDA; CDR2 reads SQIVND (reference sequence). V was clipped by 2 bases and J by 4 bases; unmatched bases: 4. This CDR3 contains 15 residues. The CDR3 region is CASSISSGSADTQYF. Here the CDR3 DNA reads TGTGCCAGTAGTATAAGTAGCGGGAGTGCAGATACGCAGTATTTT.

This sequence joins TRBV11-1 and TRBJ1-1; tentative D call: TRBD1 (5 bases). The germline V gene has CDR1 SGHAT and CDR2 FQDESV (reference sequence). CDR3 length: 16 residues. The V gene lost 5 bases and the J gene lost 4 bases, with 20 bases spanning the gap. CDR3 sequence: CASSPGLSVMVTEAFF. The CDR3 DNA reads TGTGCCAGCAGCCCAGGGCTATCTGTTATGGTCACTGAAGCTTTCTTT.

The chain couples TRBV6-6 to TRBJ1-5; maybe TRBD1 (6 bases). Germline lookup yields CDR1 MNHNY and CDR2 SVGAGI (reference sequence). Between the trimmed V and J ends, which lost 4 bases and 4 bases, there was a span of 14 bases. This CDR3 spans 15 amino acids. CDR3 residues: CASSWPDRENQPQHF. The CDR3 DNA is TGTGCCAGCAGTTGGCCGGACAGAGAGAATCAGCCCCAGCATTTT.

CDR3 coding DNA: TGTGCCAGCAGCTTCCCAGGGGAGTTCATAGATGACAATGAGCAGTTCTTC. Its protein is CASSFPGEFIDDNEQFF. This chain joins TRBV11-2 and TRBJ2-1; TRBD1 might be the D (6 bases). The V gene lost 3 bases and the J gene lost 5 bases, with 20 bases spanning the gap. The CDR3 runs to 17 residues. The V gene's germline CDR1 is SGHAT and CDR2 FQNNGV.

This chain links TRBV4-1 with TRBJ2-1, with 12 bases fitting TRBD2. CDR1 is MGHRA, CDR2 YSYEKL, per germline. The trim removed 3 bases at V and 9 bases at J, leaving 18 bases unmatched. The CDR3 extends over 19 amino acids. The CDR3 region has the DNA TGCGCCAGCAGCCACACCCCCGGTCTAGCGGGGGGGCCTTTCGGTGAGCAGTTCTTC. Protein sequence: CASSHTPGLAGGPFGEQFF.

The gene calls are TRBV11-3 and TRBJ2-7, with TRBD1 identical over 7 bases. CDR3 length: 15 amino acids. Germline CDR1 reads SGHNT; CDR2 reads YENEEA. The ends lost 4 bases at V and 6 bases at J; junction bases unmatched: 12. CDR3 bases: TGTGCCAGCAGCTCCGGACAGGCCACGGGGAGCGAGCAGTACTTC. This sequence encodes CASSSGQATGSEQYF.

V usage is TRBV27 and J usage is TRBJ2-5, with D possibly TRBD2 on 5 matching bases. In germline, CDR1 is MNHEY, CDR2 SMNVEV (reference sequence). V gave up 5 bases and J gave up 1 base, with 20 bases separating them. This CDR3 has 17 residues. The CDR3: CASSPIPTLAFQETQYF. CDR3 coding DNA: TGTGCCAGCAGTCCGATACCCACCCTAGCTTTCCAAGAGACCCAGTACTTC.

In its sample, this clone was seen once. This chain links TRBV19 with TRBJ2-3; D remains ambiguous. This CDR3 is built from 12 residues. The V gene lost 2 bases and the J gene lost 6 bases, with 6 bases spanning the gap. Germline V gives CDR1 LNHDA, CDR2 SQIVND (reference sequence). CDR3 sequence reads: CASSILGDTQYF. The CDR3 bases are TGTGCCAGTAGTATACTAGGTGATACGCAGTATTTT.

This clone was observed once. The CDR3 DNA reads as TGTGCCACCATCGGACAGGGGGTTAGTTCACCCCTCCACTTT. Translating gives CATIGQGVSSPLHF. The chain couples TRBV2 to TRBJ1-6, with 10 nucleotides matching TRBD1. This CDR3 contains 14 residues. Germline values: CDR1 SNHLY, CDR2 FYNNEI. Losses at the gene ends were 10 bases for V and 9 bases for J; bases not matched to a gene: 9.

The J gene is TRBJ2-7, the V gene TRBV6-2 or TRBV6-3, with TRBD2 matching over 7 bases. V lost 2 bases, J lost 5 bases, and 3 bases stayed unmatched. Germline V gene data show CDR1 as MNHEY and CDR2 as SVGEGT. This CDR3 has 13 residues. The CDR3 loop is CASSYRRGDEQYF. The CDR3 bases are TGTGCCAGCAGTTACCGTCGGGGGGACGAGCAGTACTTC.

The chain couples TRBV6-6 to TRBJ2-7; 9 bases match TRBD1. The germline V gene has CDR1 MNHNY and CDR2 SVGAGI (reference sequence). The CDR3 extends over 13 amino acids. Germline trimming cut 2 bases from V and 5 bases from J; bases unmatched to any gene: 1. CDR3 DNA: TGTGCCAGCAGTTACCGGGACAGGGACGAGCAGTACTTC. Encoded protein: CASSYRDRDEQYF.

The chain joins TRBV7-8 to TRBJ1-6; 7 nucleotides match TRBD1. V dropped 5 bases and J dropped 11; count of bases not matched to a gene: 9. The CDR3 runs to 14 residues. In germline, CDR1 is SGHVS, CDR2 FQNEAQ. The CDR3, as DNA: TGTGCCAGCAGCGTAATCGGGACAGATCCACCCCTCCACTTT. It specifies CASSVIGTDPPLHF.

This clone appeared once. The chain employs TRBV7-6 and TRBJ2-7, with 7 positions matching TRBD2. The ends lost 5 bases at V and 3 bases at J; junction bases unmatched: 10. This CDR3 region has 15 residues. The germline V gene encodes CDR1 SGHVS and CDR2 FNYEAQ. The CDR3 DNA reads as TGTGCCAGCAGCCCCTCTAGCGGAATTTACTACGAGCAGTACTTC. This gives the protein CASSPSSGIYYEQYF.

DNA for the CDR3: TGTGCCAGCAGTTCCGGGACAGGGGTTATGAACACTGAAGCTTTCTTT. Protein: CASSSGTGVMNTEAFF. This rearrangement joins TRBV28 to TRBJ1-1; TRBD1 matches at 10 bases. This CDR3 has 16 residues. The V gene's germline CDR1 is MDHEN and CDR2 SYDVKM. V trimming: 4 bases; J trimming: 0 bases; junction bases outside the gene matches: 5. Complete variable domain (other parts from reference TRBV28 and TRBJ1-1): DVKVTQSSRYLVKRTGEKVFLECVQDMDHENMFWYRQDPGLGLRLIYFSYDVKMKEKGDIPEGYSVSREKKERFSLILESASTNQTSMYLCASSSGTGVMNTEAFFGQGTRLTVV.

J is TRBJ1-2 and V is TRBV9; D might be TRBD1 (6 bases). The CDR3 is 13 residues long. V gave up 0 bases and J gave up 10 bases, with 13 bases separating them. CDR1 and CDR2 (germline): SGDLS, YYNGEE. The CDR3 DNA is TGTGCCAGCAGCGTAGAAGACAGGATCCCCTACACCTTC. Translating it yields CASSVEDRIPYTF.

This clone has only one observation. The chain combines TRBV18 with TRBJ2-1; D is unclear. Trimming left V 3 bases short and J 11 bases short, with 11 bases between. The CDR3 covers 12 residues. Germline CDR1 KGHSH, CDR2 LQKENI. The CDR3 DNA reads TGTGCCAGCTCACCCCCCGACTTAAAGCAGTTCTTC. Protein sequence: CASSPPDLKQFF. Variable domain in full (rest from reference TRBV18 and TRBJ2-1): NAGVMQNPRHLVRRRGQEARLRCSPMKGHSHVYWYRQLPEEGLKFMVYLQKENIIDESGMPKERFSAEFPKEGPSILRIQQVVRGDSAAYFCASSPPDLKQFFGPGTRLTVL.

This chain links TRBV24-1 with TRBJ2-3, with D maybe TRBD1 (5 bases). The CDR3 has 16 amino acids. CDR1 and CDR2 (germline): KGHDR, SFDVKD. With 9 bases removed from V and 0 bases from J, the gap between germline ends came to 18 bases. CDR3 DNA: TGTGCCACCGAGAGTGCAGGGAAACTTAGCACAGATACGCAGTATTTT. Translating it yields CATESAGKLSTDTQYF.

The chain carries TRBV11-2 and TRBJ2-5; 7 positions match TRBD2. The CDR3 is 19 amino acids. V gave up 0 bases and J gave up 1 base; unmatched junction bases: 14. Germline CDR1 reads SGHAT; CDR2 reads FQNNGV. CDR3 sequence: CASSLDSWGSGSFQETQYF. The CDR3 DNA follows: TGTGCCAGCAGCTTAGATTCGTGGGGTAGCGGGTCCTTCCAAGAGACCCAGTACTTC.

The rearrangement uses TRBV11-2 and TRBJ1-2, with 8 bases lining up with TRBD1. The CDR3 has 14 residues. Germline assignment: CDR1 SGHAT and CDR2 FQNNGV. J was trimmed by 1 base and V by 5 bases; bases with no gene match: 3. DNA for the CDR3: TGTGCCAGCAGCCTAACAGGGGGTAACTATGGCTACACCTTC. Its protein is CASSLTGGNYGYTF.

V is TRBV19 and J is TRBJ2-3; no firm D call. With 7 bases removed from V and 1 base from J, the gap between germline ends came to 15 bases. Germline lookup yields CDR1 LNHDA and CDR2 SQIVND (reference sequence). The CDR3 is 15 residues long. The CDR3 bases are TGTGCCAGTACCCTGACACCCTTTCGCACAGATACGCAGTATTTT. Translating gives CASTLTPFRTDTQYF.